One T cell receptor beta chain is described in this entry. The germline V and J ends were trimmed by 3 bases and 3 bases, with 9 bases remaining between them. This CDR3 has 13 residues. From germline, CDR1 is MNHEY and CDR2 SMNVEV (reference sequence). The sample is drawn from a study of long-term antiretroviral therapy in people with HIV. Post-ART PBMC samples numbered at least two per donor, and pre-ART ones at least one. Researchers report immunoSEQ v3.0 was run at survey level. Clones were sequenced by immunoSEQ multiplex PCR, and TCRdb holds only the in-frame ones, with some missing. The table has under 20,000 clones, around 94% seen once; the top ten hold about 4.5%.

The sequence derives from a woman between 50 and 59 years old with HIV. This sequence joins TRBV27 and TRBJ2-7; D might be TRBD1 (5 bases). The specimen was unsorted PBMCs, collected approximately 6.4 years after starting antiretroviral therapy. This CDR3 is CASSLAQGYEQYF. CDR3 DNA: TGTGCCAGCAGTTTGGCCCAGGGCTACGAGCAGTACTTC.